The clone carrying this T cell receptor (beta chain) has a handful of counts. The sample belongs to a study of human T cells and chemical hapten exposure. The wider study: Variation in per-sample TCR yields came mainly from small pooled library volume differences.

Time point denoted: patch test 3, about 24 weeks after DPC sensitization. The treatment was: therapeutic diphenylcyclopropenone sensitization with weekly scalp DPC. Alopecia patients between 18 and 70 years old and suitable for DPC were used as donors. One entry per CDR3 protein, called by TCRdb with MiXCR from the RACE reads. The sample gives just over 95,000 distinct CDR3 sequences, less than 35% of which show up once; about 9.4% is in the top ten. Per the germline V gene, CDR1 is MDHEN and CDR2 is SYDVKM. V lost 3 bases, J lost 0 bases, and 12 bases lay in between. This CDR3 is 15 amino acids long.

This sequence was found in a man aged 35 to 55 with alopecia areata. Some clones in this sample may be carry-over from other donors' samples. This chain joins TRBV28 and TRBJ2-7, with D possibly being TRBD2 (5 bases). Specimen: whole blood, collected in connection with sensitization to the hapten diphenylcyclopropenone (DPC). The CDR3 loop reads CASSFRGQSSYEQYF. DNA for the CDR3: TGTGCCAGCAGTTTTCGGGGTCAATCCTCCTACGAGCAGTACTTC.